Sequencing of this T cell receptor beta chain was carried out in a study of blood T cell repertoires in COVID-19. As for the study in general: Acute and convalescent COVID-19 specimens originated in the United States, Italy and Spain. Sources were T cells, B-cell-depleted T cells, or PBMCs; the material itself was cDNA or gDNA.

Original handling: Reference gene primer amplification gave nucleated cell count estimates. This table comes from immunoSEQ multiplex PCR, and its TCRdb copy is limited to in-frame clones, with some not included. The V and J calls and clone size come from that table; D and trimming were worked out from the DNA. The repertoire includes roughly 220,000 clones, 80% to 85% of them detected once, and 7.5% to 9.5% sits in the top ten. Patients at the Seattle site were enrolled during active infection and followed longitudinally. The CDR3 sequence is 15 residues long. Trimming took off 3 bases at V and 3 bases at J, with 15 bases between the two ends. CDR1 and CDR2 from the germline V gene are LNHDA and SQIVND (reference sequence).

The sample consisted of peripheral blood. The rearrangement links TRBV19 to TRBJ2-7; D might be TRBD2 (6 bases). This receptor was identified in a woman aged 80 or older with COVID-19, enrolled during active disease. The CDR3 sequence is CASSINSGGFYEQYF. CDR3 sequence (DNA): TGTGCCAGTAGTATCAATAGCGGAGGATTCTACGAGCAGTACTTC. Supplemented by reference TRBV19 and TRBJ2-7, the full variable domain reads DGGITQSPKYLFRKEGQNVTLSCEQNLNHDAMYWYRQDPGQGLRLIYYSQIVNDFQKGDIAEGYSVSREKKESFPLTVTSAQKNPTAFYLCASSINSGGFYEQYFGPGTRLTVT.